The present T cell receptor (beta chain) was sequenced within a study of control samples from healthy donors and cancer patients. The method was immunoSEQ multiplex PCR; TCRdb's version includes in-frame clones alone and lacks a portion of them. The profile shows 95,000 to 150,000 clones, roughly 92% of them singletons. The CDR3 runs 14 residues. The V gene's germline CDR1 is SGHNT and CDR2 YYREEE (reference sequence). Trimming left V 0 bases short and J 4 bases short, with 8 bases between. The receptor was derived from an elderly man with head and neck cancer. The V call is TRBV5-4, the J call TRBJ1-3; a possible D gene is TRBD1 (5 bases). Input material: PBMCs. The CDR3 sequence is CASSLAGTGNTIYF. CDR3 in DNA: TGTGCCAGCAGCTTGGCGGGGACGGGAAACACCATATATTTT. The full variable domain, its missing parts supplied by reference TRBV5-4 and TRBJ1-3, is ETGVTQSPTHLIKTRGQQVTLRCSSQSGHNTVSWYQQALGQGPQFIFQYYREEENGRGNFPPRFSGLQFPNYSSELNVNALELDDSALYLCASSLAGTGNTIYFGEGSWLTVV.